Listed below are T cell receptor beta chains from one sample, sequenced in a study of molecular identifiers for immune sequencing clone quantification. TCRdb passed the PCR reads through MiXCR, listing each CDR3 protein once. The table records about 510,000 distinct CDR3 sequences, around 21% of them present only once. Sequenced: naive CD8+ T cells from blood, with Jurkat cell RNA spiked in. These receptors were obtained from a human donor in good health. Some libraries in this study had Jurkat cell RNA spiked in. CDR3s include the opening cysteine and the closing phenylalanine or tryptophan. A D gene is named only where the DNA matches it firmly. Size is stated for part of the rows, as once, few or many counts, or as a class when the clone is expanded.

clone_size	v_call	j_call	d_call	cdr3_nt	cdr3_aa
many	TRBV4-2	TRBJ1-4	TRBD1	TGTGCCAGCAGCCAGGGCCCGGGACAGGGGGCGTTGAAACTGTTTTTT	CASSQGPGQGALKLFF
few	TRBV10-2	TRBJ2-7	TRBD1	TGCGCCAGCAGTGAGGACAGGGGGTTTGACGAGCAGTACTTC	CASSEDRGFDEQYF
many	TRBV27	TRBJ2-3	NA	TGTGCCAGCAGTCCACTCCAGGGGCACACAGATACGCAGTATTTT	CASSPLQGHTDTQYF
NA	TRBV6-5	TRBJ1-4	NA	TGTGCCACCGCTCCAGGGTCCTCTCCGGCTAATGAAAAACTGTTTTTT	CATAPGSSPANEKLFF
NA	TRBV27	TRBJ1-4	TRBD1	TGTGCCAGCAGTTTGACAGGGCCTAATGAAAAACTGTTTTTT	CASSLTGPNEKLFF
many	TRBV27	TRBJ2-7	NA	TGTGCCAGCAGTTTTTTGGGCACCGACTACGAGCAGTACTTC	CASSFLGTDYEQYF
once	TRBV27	TRBJ2-3	NA	TGTGCCAGCAGCTACCCCGGAACTCCCGCCGCAGATACGCAGTATTTT	CASSYPGTPAADTQYF
few	TRBV9	TRBJ2-2	TRBD1	TGTGCCAGCAGCGCTTCCCCCGGGACAGGGGGGACCGGGGAGCTGTTTTTT	CASSASPGTGGTGELFF
many	TRBV4-3	TRBJ2-3	NA	TGCGCCAGCAGCCAAGATCGGTCTAGCGCGGATACGCAGTATTTT	CASSQDRSSADTQYF
NA	TRBV6-1	TRBJ2-7	TRBD2	TGTGCCAGCAGTGATTTTTTAAGAGCGGGAGGGCTGATGAACGAGCAGTACTTC	CASSDFLRAGGLMNEQYF
few	TRBV7-9	TRBJ2-7	TRBD2	TGTGCCAGCACCATAGCGGGCAAGACGCACGAGCAGTACTTC	CASTIAGKTHEQYF
NA	TRBV12-3/TRBV12-4	TRBJ2-6	NA	TGTGCCAGCAGTTTGACGTGGGACTCTGGGGCCAACGTCCTGACTTTC	CASSLTWDSGANVLTF
few	TRBV12-3/TRBV12-4	TRBJ2-7	NA	TGTGCCAGCAGTTTCCTCGTCAGGAGGGGGGGGGAGCAGTACTTC	CASSFLVRRGGEQYF
NA	TRBV29-1	TRBJ2-1	NA	TGCAGCGTTGAAGCTGGGAATGAGCAGTTCTTC	CSVEAGNEQFF
few	TRBV15	TRBJ2-5	NA	TGTGCCACCAGCAGTCGCGGATCGGAGGGGACCCAGTACTTC	CATSSRGSEGTQYF
few	TRBV11-2	TRBJ2-2	TRBD2	TGTGCCAGCAGCCCCTATCTGTCTGAGCGGGAGGCCGGGGAGCTGTTTTTT	CASSPYLSEREAGELFF
many	TRBV7-9	TRBJ2-7	NA	TGTGCCAGCAGCTTGGAGGGGGCCGAGCAGTACTTC	CASSLEGAEQYF
many	TRBV6-8	TRBJ1-5	NA	TGTGCCAGCAGTCCGGACGATAGCAATCAGCCCCAGCATTTT	CASSPDDSNQPQHF
NA	TRBV7-2	TRBJ2-7	NA	TGTGCCATCAGCCCCGGTACAGGTTACTACGAGCAGTACTTC	CAISPGTGYYEQYF
few	TRBV19	TRBJ2-7	NA	TGTGCCAGTAGTATTTCCGACAGTAGCTCCTACGAGCAGTACTTC	CASSISDSSSYEQYF
few	TRBV5-4	TRBJ2-7	NA	TGTGCCAGCCGGGGAGGGACAGAGTACGAGCAGTACTTC	CASRGGTEYEQYF
many	TRBV5-1	TRBJ2-7	NA	TGCGCCAGCAGCGACGAACCCTACGAGCAGTACTTC	CASSDEPYEQYF
many	TRBV28	TRBJ1-1	NA	TGTGCCAGCAGTCACTTCCAGCAAGAAGCTTTCTTT	CASSHFQQEAFF
once	TRBV5-5	TRBJ1-1	NA	TGTGCCAGCAGCTCCTCCGTTTTAGGACTGAAGAACACTGAAGCTTTCTTT	CASSSSVLGLKNTEAFF
NA	TRBV6-5	TRBJ2-7	NA	TGTGCCAGCAGCCGATTAGGAACTCCCTACGAGCAGTACTTC	CASSRLGTPYEQYF
NA	TRBV5-3	TRBJ2-2	NA	TGTGCCAGCGGCTTGTGGACCGGGGAGCTGTTTTTT	CASGLWTGELFF
few	TRBV13	TRBJ2-2	NA	TGTGCCAGCGGGTTACAGAACACCGGGGAGCTGTTTTTT	CASGLQNTGELFF
NA	TRBV20-1	TRBJ2-5	NA	TGCAGTGCTCCTACCGGGGGGCCGGGAGAGACCCAGTACTTC	CSAPTGGPGETQYF
NA	TRBV14	TRBJ2-3	TRBD2	TGTGCCAGCAGCCAGCTAGCGGGAGGAATAGATACGCAGTATTTT	CASSQLAGGIDTQYF
NA	TRBV4-3	TRBJ2-7	NA	TGCGCCAGCAGCCAAGGACAGGGACTAGGAGGCGACGAGCAGTACTTC	CASSQGQGLGGDEQYF
many	TRBV5-5	TRBJ1-5	TRBD1	TGTGCCAGCAGCCAAGAACAGGGGGCGCGACAGCCCCAGCATTTT	CASSQEQGARQPQHF
few	TRBV11-3	TRBJ2-3	NA	TGTGCCAGCAGCGACGGGCTTGGCACAGATACGCAGTATTTT	CASSDGLGTDTQYF
few	TRBV4-1	TRBJ2-5	TRBD2	TGCGCCAGCAGCGTTTCCCCTAGGGGAGGGGAGACCCAGTACTTC	CASSVSPRGGETQYF
many	TRBV7-6	TRBJ1-4	TRBD1	TGTGCCAGCAGCCCCGGGACAGCGGCCCCCCCTAATGAAAAACTGTTTTTT	CASSPGTAAPPNEKLFF
NA	TRBV4-1	TRBJ2-3	TRBD2	TGCGCCAGCAGCCAATCCCAAAGACTAGCGGCTGGAGATACGCAGTATTTT	CASSQSQRLAAGDTQYF
few	TRBV3-1	TRBJ2-1	TRBD2	TGTGCCAGCAGCCAAAGACTAGCGGGAGGGAGGTATGAGCAGTTCTTC	CASSQRLAGGRYEQFF
NA	TRBV7-8	TRBJ1-1	NA	TGTGCCAGCAGCGATCGGTGGAACACTGAAGCTTTCTTT	CASSDRWNTEAFF
many	TRBV27	TRBJ2-7	NA	TGTGCCAGCGCCCGGCGATTAATCTCCTACGAGCAGTACTTC	CASARRLISYEQYF
many	TRBV4-3	TRBJ1-4	TRBD1	TGCGCCAGCAGCGGGGACAGAGGATTAACTAATGAAAAACTGTTTTTT	CASSGDRGLTNEKLFF
many	TRBV4-2	TRBJ1-5	NA	TGTGCCAGCAGCCAAGGGGCCACTAGATACGATAGCAATCAGCCCCAGCATTTT	CASSQGATRYDSNQPQHF
NA	TRBV10-3	TRBJ1-1	NA	TGTGCCAGCAAAGCGTGGGAGCAAGAGATCACTGAAGCTTTCTTT	CASKAWEQEITEAFF
NA	TRBV27	TRBJ2-7	NA	TGTGCCAGCAGTTTGCATCGGGACGGCGAGCAGTACTTC	CASSLHRDGEQYF
NA	TRBV20-1	TRBJ1-1	NA	TGCAGTGCTAGAGAAGGGAGGCACCTGAACACTGAAGCTTTCTTT	CSAREGRHLNTEAFF